The rows below give T cell receptor beta chains drawn from one sample of a study of T-cell reconstitution after alpha-beta-depleted transplantation in children. MiXCR was run by TCRdb on the PCR reads, yielding one entry per CDR3 protein. The data contain 300,000 to 350,000 distinct CDR3 sequences, around 15% of them singletons. Here the sequenced sample was PBMCs, mostly from graft donor cells, taken 360 days after TCRalphabeta/CD19-depleted stem cell transplant. These receptors all stem from a male patient aged 2 to 10 who had a stem cell transplant for acute lymphoblastic leukemia, so the T cells may come from the graft donor. Both conserved end residues are part of each CDR3. The D gene is left open where the match is weak. Expanded clones get a size class; other rows say once, few or many, or leave the size out.

V gene,D gene,clone size,J gene,CDR3 DNA,CDR3 protein
TRBV27,.,.,TRBJ2-5,TGTGCCAGCAGCCCAGTAGCGCCTCAAGAGACCCAGTACTTC,CASSPVAPQETQYF
TRBV5-4,.,many,TRBJ2-5,TGTGCCAGCAGCCCGGGTCCCTTTTCGTACCAAGAGACCCAGTACTTC,CASSPGPFSYQETQYF
TRBV6-1,TRBD1,few,TRBJ1-5,TGTGCCAGCAGTATTTCCAGGACAGGGGGTTATAGCAATCAGCCCCAGCATTTT,CASSISRTGGYSNQPQHF
TRBV3-1,.,.,TRBJ2-7,TGTGCCAGCAGTCCCCCGACTAGGCCCCTCGGGGAGCAGTACTTC,CASSPPTRPLGEQYF
TRBV28,.,few,TRBJ2-3,TGTGCCAGCAGTTCCCCCTGGGACACCACAGATACGCAGTATTTT,CASSSPWDTTDTQYF
TRBV10-3,.,few,TRBJ2-3,TGTGCCATCAGTCGACTAGACTTTGCCACAGATACGCAGTATTTT,CAISRLDFATDTQYF
TRBV4-1,.,many,TRBJ1-2,TGCGCCAGCAGCCAAGATCTGCCAGGGGATGGCTACACCTTC,CASSQDLPGDGYTF
TRBV6-2/TRBV6-3,TRBD2,few,TRBJ2-7,TGTGCCAGCAATCCTAGCGGGAGATCGTACGAGCAGTACTTC,CASNPSGRSYEQYF
TRBV12-3/TRBV12-4,.,.,TRBJ1-5,TGTGCCAGCAGTTTAGCGCTTGGGGGGCCCCAGCATTTT,CASSLALGGPQHF
TRBV9,.,few,TRBJ2-2,TGTGCCAGCAGGGGGACCGTTAACACCGGGGAGCTGTTTTTT,CASRGTVNTGELFF
TRBV4-3,TRBD1,.,TRBJ2-7,TGCGCCAGCAGCCAAGATTTAAGAGGGGGCGGCCTTGAGCAGTACTTC,CASSQDLRGGGLEQYF
TRBV6-2/TRBV6-3,TRBD2,.,TRBJ2-7,TGTGCCAGCAGTTTACCGCCGGGACTAGTGACCTACGAGCAGTACTTC,CASSLPPGLVTYEQYF
TRBV29-1,TRBD2,many,TRBJ2-7,TGCAGCGTTGTCCTAGCGGGAACTTACGAGCAGTACTTC,CSVVLAGTYEQYF
TRBV4-3,TRBD2,.,TRBJ2-7,TGCGCCAGCAGCCGGAAAGCTCTCCCTAGCGGGAGCGGGTACGAGCAGTACTTC,CASSRKALPSGSGYEQYF
TRBV6-2/TRBV6-3,.,few,TRBJ2-1,TGTGCCAGCTCACGAGGTCAGGCAAATGAGCAGTTCTTC,CASSRGQANEQFF
TRBV28,.,few,TRBJ2-7,TGTGCCAGCAGTTCTAACGTCCCTTACGAGCAGTACTTC,CASSSNVPYEQYF
TRBV6-1,TRBD2,.,TRBJ2-3,TGTGCCAGCGGGACTAGCGGGGTCCCAGATACGCAGTATTTT,CASGTSGVPDTQYF
TRBV29-1,.,few,TRBJ1-4,TGCAGCGCTCTCAAGTCCGGGTCTAATGAAAAACTGTTTTTT,CSALKSGSNEKLFF